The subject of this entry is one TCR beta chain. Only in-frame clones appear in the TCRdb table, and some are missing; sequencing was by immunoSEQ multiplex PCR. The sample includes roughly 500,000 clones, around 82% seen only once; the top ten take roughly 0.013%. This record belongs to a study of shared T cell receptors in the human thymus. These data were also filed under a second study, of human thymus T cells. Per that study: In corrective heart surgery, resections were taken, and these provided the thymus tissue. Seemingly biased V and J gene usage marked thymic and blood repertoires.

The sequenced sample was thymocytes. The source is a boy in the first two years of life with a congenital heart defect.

DNA of the CDR3: TGTGCCAGCAGCCCAACCCGGGGTGATACGCAGTATTTT. It is translated as CASSPTRGDTQYF. This sequence joins TRBV4-2 and TRBJ2-3; D perhaps matches TRBD2 (5 bases). The CDR3 is 13 residues long. The germline gives CDR1 LGHNA, CDR2 YNFKEQ. Trimming took 4 bases from V and 6 from J, leaving 11 bases between them.